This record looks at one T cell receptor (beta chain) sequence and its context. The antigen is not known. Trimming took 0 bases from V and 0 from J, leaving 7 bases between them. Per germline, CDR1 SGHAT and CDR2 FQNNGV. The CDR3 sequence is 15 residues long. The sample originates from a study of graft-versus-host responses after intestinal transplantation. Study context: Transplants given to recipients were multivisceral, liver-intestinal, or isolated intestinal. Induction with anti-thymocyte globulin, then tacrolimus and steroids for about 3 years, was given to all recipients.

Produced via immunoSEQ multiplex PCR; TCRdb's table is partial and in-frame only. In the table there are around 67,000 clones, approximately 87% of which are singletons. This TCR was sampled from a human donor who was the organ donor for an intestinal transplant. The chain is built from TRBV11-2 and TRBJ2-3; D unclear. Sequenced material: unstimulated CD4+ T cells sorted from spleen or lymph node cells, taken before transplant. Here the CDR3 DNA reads TGTGCCAGCAGCTTAGATTACGGGAGCACAGATACGCAGTATTTT. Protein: CASSLDYGSTDTQYF.